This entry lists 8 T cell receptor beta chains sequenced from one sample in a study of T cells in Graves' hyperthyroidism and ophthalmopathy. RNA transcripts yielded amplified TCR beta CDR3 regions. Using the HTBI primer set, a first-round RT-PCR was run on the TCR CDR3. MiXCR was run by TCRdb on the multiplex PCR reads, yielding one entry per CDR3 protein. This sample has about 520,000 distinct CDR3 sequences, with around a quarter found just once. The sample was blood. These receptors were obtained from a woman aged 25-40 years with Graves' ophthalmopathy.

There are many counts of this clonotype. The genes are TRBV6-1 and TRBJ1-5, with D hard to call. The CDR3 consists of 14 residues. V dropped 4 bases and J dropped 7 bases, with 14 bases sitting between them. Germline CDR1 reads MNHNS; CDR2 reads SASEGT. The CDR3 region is CASSGYRGRQPQHF. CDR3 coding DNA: TGTGCCAGCAGTGGCTATCGGGGAAGGCAGCCCCAGCATTTT.

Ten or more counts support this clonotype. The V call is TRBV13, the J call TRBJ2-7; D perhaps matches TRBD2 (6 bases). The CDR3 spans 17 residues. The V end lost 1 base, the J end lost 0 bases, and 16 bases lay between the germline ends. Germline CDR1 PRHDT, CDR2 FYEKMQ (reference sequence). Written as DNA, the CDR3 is TGTGCCAGCAGCTTAGAGCGGAGGGACGGATACTCCTACGAGCAGTACTTC. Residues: CASSLERRDGYSYEQYF.

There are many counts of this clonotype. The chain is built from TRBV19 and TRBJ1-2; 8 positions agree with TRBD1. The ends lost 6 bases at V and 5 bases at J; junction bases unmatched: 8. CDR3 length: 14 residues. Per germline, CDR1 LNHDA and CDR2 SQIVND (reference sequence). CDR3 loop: CASRPGQETYGYTF. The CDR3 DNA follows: TGTGCCAGTAGACCGGGACAGGAAACATATGGCTACACCTTC.

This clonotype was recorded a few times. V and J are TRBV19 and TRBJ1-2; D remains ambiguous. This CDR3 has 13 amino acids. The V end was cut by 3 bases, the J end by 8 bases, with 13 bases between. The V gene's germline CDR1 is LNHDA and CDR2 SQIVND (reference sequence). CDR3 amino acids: CASSISGGNGYTF. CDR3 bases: TGTGCCAGTAGTATCTCAGGAGGAAACGGCTACACCTTC. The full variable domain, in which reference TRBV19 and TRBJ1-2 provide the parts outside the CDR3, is DGGITQSPKYLFRKEGQNVTLSCEQNLNHDAMYWYRQDPGQGLRLIYYSQIVNDFQKGDIAEGYSVSREKKESFPLTVTSAQKNPTAFYLCASSISGGNGYTFGSGTRLTVV.

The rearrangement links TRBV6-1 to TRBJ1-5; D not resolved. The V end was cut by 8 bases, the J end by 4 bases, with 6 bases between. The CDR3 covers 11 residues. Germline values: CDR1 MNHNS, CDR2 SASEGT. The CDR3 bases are TGTGCCAGCGCCTGGAATCAGCCCCAGCATTTT. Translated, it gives CASAWNQPQHF.

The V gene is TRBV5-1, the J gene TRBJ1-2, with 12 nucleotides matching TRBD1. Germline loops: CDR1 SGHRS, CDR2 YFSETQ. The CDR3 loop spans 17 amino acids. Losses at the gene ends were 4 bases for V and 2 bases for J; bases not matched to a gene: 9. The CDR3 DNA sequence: TGCGCCAGCAGCCCAGCGGGACAGGGGGCGTTGAACTATGGCTACACCTTC. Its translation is CASSPAGQGALNYGYTF.

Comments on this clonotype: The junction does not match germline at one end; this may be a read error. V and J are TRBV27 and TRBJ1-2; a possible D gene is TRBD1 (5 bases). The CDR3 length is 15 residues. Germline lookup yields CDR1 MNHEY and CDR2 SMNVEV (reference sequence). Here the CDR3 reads CASRLNLGGNYSYTF. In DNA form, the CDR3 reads TGTGCCAGCAGACTCAATTTGGGGGGTAACTATAGCTACACCTTC.

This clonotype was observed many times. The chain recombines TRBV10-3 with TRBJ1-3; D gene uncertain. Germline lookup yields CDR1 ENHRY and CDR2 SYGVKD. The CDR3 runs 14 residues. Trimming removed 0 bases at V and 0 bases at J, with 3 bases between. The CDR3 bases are TGTGCCATCAGTGAGTCCAACTCTGGAAACACCATATATTTT. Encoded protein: CAISESNSGNTIYF.